This T cell receptor (beta chain) emerged from a study of identical twins. Study findings and constraints: Among beta out-of-frame sequences, excess sharing between twins appeared weaker.

TCRdb ran MiXCR on the 5' RACE reads and lists one entry per CDR3 protein. Of a few hundred thousand distinct CDR3 sequences listed, roughly 10% were seen once; the top ten hold 8% to 10%. The ends lost 7 bases at V and 2 bases at J; junction bases unmatched: 11. CDR3 length: 14 residues. Germline CDR1 SQVTM, CDR2 ANQGSEA. Note on this clonotype: Its antigen remains unidentified.

The source material was memory T cells sorted from blood. This sequence joins TRBV29-1 and TRBJ2-7; 7 nucleotides match TRBD1. The TCR sequence derives from a middle-aged man in good health. The CDR3 loop reads CSASSSGTAYEQYF. As DNA, the CDR3 is TGCAGCGCTTCCTCTTCCGGGACAGCCTACGAGCAGTACTTC.